This T cell receptor (beta chain) was documented in a study of T cell responses to AZD1222 COVID-19 vaccine. CDR1 and CDR2 (germline): MNHEY, SMNVEV (reference sequence). The CDR3 sequence is 15 residues long. V was trimmed by 0 bases and J by 6 bases, leaving 12 bases between them. The method was immunoSEQ multiplex PCR; TCRdb's version includes in-frame clones alone and lacks a portion of them. Of tens of thousands of clones in the sample, around nine tenths are singletons; the top ten hold less than 6%. The rearrangement uses TRBV27 and TRBJ1-5; unclear D gene. This TCR derives from an adult who received the AZD1222 COVID-19 vaccine. The sample in question was peripheral blood, obtained 28 days after the second AZD1222 dose. The CDR3 bases are TGTGCCAGCAGTTTATCTTGGGGTCCCTTTCAGCCCCAGCATTTT. Its protein product is CASSLSWGPFQPQHF.